This T cell receptor beta chain was found in a study of blood T cell repertoires in COVID-19 (dated by TCRdb to the early 2020s). Looking at the study overall: Samples from collaborators originated in the United States, Italy and Spain and spanned both the acute and convalescent phases of COVID-19. The repertoires were released in a freely available public database intended as a resource for research on the immune response to SARS-CoV-2. Sample metadata almost always included a de-identified subject ID, COVID-19 status, age in years and sex. The prospective study material was composed of cDNA or gDNA derived from T cells, B-cell-depleted T cells, or PBMCs. Where available, HLA class I and class II types were obtained from metadata supplied by the sample provider rather than from assay-based typing. Deeply sampled blood TCRbeta repertoires from subjects exposed to, actively infected with, or recovered from COVID-19 were included in the dataset. Samples were obtained from the ongoing ImmuneRACE study (first 160 participants) and from 1,000 to 1,500 subjects provided by 6 global collaborators.

Trimming removed 0 bases from V and 2 bases from J; the gene matches leave 0 bases unexplained. As encoded in the germline V gene, CDR1 is SGHRS while CDR2 is YFSETQ. The CDR3 spans 14 residues, from the cysteine through the phenylalanine. The entry retains the CDR3 DNA only, 42 bases that are in frame from base 1. Summary of the overall study and its limitations: Clinical and demographic metadata were provided uncurated, with the amount varying by source and participant.

In the prospective study, participants were roughly 18 to 90 years old, resided in under 30 geographic areas of the United States, and were enrolled through a virtual design. Cohort assignment in the prospective study relied on participant-reported clinical history from a screening survey and a study questionnaire. Each participant in the prospective study had whole blood, serum and a nasopharyngeal or oropharyngeal swab collected by mobile phlebotomists. Over a 2-month period, participants in the prospective study had the option of providing additional blood draws and questionnaires. Before DNA extraction, blood samples from the prospective study were shipped at room temperature or frozen. The immunoSEQ Assay, a bias-controlled multiplex PCR, was used to amplify TCRbeta CDR3 regions from genomic DNA. Regarding the original processing steps: The number of nucleated cells in each sample was estimated by amplification of reference gene primers within the assay. To quantify the absolute abundance of each unique TCRbeta CDR3 rearrangement, sequence reads were collapsed and filtered. For each sample, productive Simpson clonality was calculated as the square root of Simpson's diversity index across productive rearrangements. In its TCRdb copy, this immuneACCESS table keeps in-frame sequences only and misses some clones. Where compared with another copy, unresolved V genes explain less than half of these, and the others have no known cause. The V and J calls and clone size were taken over from that table, and D and trimming were inferred from the DNA. Counted in this sample were around 230,000 clones; roughly 88% of them appeared once. Of the sample, over 2% falls within the top ten clones.

This clone was seen a handful of times. Its antigen specificity is not known. No much larger clone is present one base from it, and per-base qualities are unavailable. The sample holds other DNA sequences that translate to the same CDR3. The sample was PBMCs or T cells enriched from blood (not recorded which). The clonotype was recovered from a middle-aged woman with acute COVID-19. The V and J genes are TRBV5-1 and TRBJ2-5; 8 junctional bases match TRBD1. The CDR3 region: CASSLGTGQETQYF. The bases are TGCGCCAGCAGCTTGGGGACAGGGCAAGAGACCCAGTACTTC.